These 18 T cell receptor beta chains came from one sample sequenced in a study of blood T cell repertoires in COVID-19. Sequenced by immunoSEQ multiplex PCR; TCRdb stores in-frame clones only, minus some. The sample carries roughly 160,000 clones, around 74% recorded once. Sequenced sample: peripheral blood. The receptor set was obtained from a woman over 75 with acute or convalescent COVID-19.

This clone was seen a single time. The V call is TRBV2, the J call TRBJ2-1, with 7 bases fitting TRBD2. Trimming took 4 bases from V and 7 from J; bases not matched to a gene: 7. Germline CDR1 SNHLY, CDR2 FYNNEI. The CDR3 is made up of 14 amino acids. In DNA, the CDR3 is TGTGCCAGCAGTGCCCAATGGGAGGGGAATGAGCAGTTCTTC. Residues: CASSAQWEGNEQFF.

The V call is TRBV4-3, the J call TRBJ2-3; TRBD2 agrees at 7 bases. With 2 bases clipped from V and 1 base from J, the junction kept 9 bases outside the gene matches. CDR1 is LGHNA, CDR2 YSLEER, per germline. This CDR3 is built from 17 residues. CDR3 amino acids: CASSQHGAAGGTDTQYF. The CDR3 DNA reads TGCGCCAGCAGCCAACATGGGGCGGCGGGAGGCACAGATACGCAGTATTTT.

V gene TRBV21-1 combines with J gene TRBJ2-7; the D call of TRBD1 is as the table states it, not checked on the DNA. TRBV21-1 is a pseudogene segment. This CDR3 has 14 residues. CDR3 region: CASSHRDRGYEQYF. The CDR3 DNA reads TGTGCCAGCAGCCATCGGGACAGGGGCTACGAGCAGTACTTC.

The chain combines TRBV2 with TRBJ2-7; D uncertain. Trimming took off 7 bases at V and 0 bases at J, with 16 bases between the two ends. This CDR3 is 15 amino acids long. Germline V lookup: CDR1 SNHLY, CDR2 FYNNEI. The CDR3 region has the DNA TGTGCCAGCATCCCAGACATCCCCCGCTCCTACGAGCAGTACTTC. The encoded protein is CASIPDIPRSYEQYF. Filled out from reference TRBV2 and TRBJ2-7, the complete variable domain reads EPEVTQTPSHQVTQMGQEVILRCVPISNHLYFYWYRQILGQKVEFLVSFYNNEISEKSEIFDDQFSVERPDGSNFTLKIRSTKLEDSAMYFCASIPDIPRSYEQYFGPGTRLTVT.

The chain joins TRBV28 to TRBJ1-2; the match to TRBD1 covers 8 bases. CDR3 length: 14 residues. V shed 6 bases, J shed 3 bases, and the junction held 6 bases outside the gene matches. CDR1 is MDHEN, CDR2 SYDVKM, per germline. CDR3 loop: CASRRTGSDYGYTF. CDR3 coding DNA: TGTGCCAGCAGACGGACAGGGTCGGACTATGGCTACACCTTC.

V usage is TRBV3-1 (or the pseudogene TRBV3-2) and J usage is TRBJ1-4; 11 nucleotides agree with TRBD1. The CDR3 runs to 12 residues. With V trimmed by 5 bases and J by 10 bases, 0 bases remained unmatched. Per germline, CDR1 LGHDT and CDR2 YNNKEL (reference sequence). This chain's CDR3 is CASSGTGGKLFF. CDR3 in DNA: TGTGCCAGCAGCGGGACAGGGGGAAAACTGTTTTTT.

This clone was observed a single time. V and J are TRBV6-5 and TRBJ2-7; 9 nucleotides match TRBD1. Germline V gene data show CDR1 as MNHEY and CDR2 as SVGAGI. The CDR3 contains 12 residues. V shed 7 bases, J shed 3 bases, and the junction held 1 base outside the gene matches. The CDR3 DNA sequence: TGTGCCAGCAAGGGACAGGGCTACGAGCAGTACTTC. Translation: CASKGQGYEQYF.

The chain recombines TRBV19 with TRBJ1-2; TRBD1 aligns across 9 bases. The CDR3 sequence is 13 residues long. Looked up from germline, CDR1 is LNHDA and CDR2 is SQIVND (reference sequence). The V gene end was trimmed by 6 bases and the J gene end by 3 bases; junction bases not matched to a gene: 2. CDR3 nucleotide sequence: TGTGCCAGTAGCCGGGACAGGGACTATGGCTACACCTTC. It specifies CASSRDRDYGYTF.

The J gene is TRBJ2-2, the V gene TRBV11-2, with 11 bases fitting TRBD2. Trimming took 1 base from V and 0 from J; bases not matched to a gene: 4. Germline V gene lookup returns CDR1 SGHAT and CDR2 FQNNGV. The CDR3 has 18 residues. CDR3 loop: CASSLGLAGGTNTGELFF. The CDR3 coding sequence is TGTGCCAGCAGCTTAGGGCTAGCGGGAGGAACGAACACCGGGGAGCTGTTTTTT.

The chain is built from TRBV28 and TRBJ1-4; the D is unclear. The CDR3 is 17 amino acids. V was shortened by 4 bases and J by 0 bases, with 15 bases between the two germline ends. Germline V gene lookup returns CDR1 MDHEN and CDR2 SYDVKM. The CDR3 loop reads CASSSEFAHSTNEKLFF. The CDR3 DNA follows: TGTGCCAGCAGTTCGGAGTTCGCGCACTCAACTAATGAAAAACTGTTTTTT.

J is TRBJ2-1 and V is TRBV19; 8 bases match TRBD1. Germline CDR1 reads LNHDA; CDR2 reads SQIVND (reference sequence). The V segment lost 4 bases and the J segment 6 bases; nucleotides outside the gene matches: 8. The length of the CDR3 is 15 residues. The CDR3 coding sequence is TGTGCCAGTAGTACGAGACAGGGGATCATCAATGAGCAGTTCTTC. It specifies CASSTRQGIINEQFF.

The chain employs TRBV27 and TRBJ2-1, with 9 nucleotides matching TRBD2. The germline V gene encodes CDR1 MNHEY and CDR2 SMNVEV (reference sequence). The CDR3 contains 16 residues. V was pared by 2 bases and J by 6 bases, with 8 bases of the junction left unmatched. Here the CDR3 reads CASSLRLAGDTNEQFF. The DNA of the CDR3 is TGTGCCAGCAGTTTAAGATTAGCGGGAGATACCAATGAGCAGTTCTTC.

This clone was recorded a few times. The chain joins TRBV29-1 to TRBJ2-7; unclear D gene. The CDR3 has 12 amino acids. V was pared by 5 bases and J by 6 bases, with 14 bases between. CDR1 and CDR2 from the germline V gene are SQVTM and ANQGSEA. The CDR3 loop is CSVSEPRSEQYF. The CDR3 nucleotides are TGCAGCGTTTCAGAGCCTAGGTCCGAGCAGTACTTC.

The rearrangement links TRBV19 to TRBJ1-5; 8 bases fit TRBD1. Germline loops: CDR1 LNHDA, CDR2 SQIVND (reference sequence). The CDR3 loop spans 14 amino acids. Losses at the gene ends were 5 bases for V and 7 bases for J; bases not matched to a gene: 7. The CDR3 sequence: CASSPDRVGQPQHF. The CDR3 nucleotides read TGTGCCAGTAGTCCGGACAGGGTAGGGCAGCCCCAGCATTTT.

This CDR3 reads CASSGTSGRRTGELFF. CDR3 DNA sequence: TGTGCCAGTAGCGGCACTAGCGGGAGGCGTACCGGGGAGCTGTTTTTT. The J gene is TRBJ2-2, the V gene TRBV19; TRBD2 matches at 12 bases. With 6 bases clipped from V and 5 bases from J, the junction kept 7 bases outside the gene matches. The CDR3 has 16 residues. Looked up from germline, CDR1 is LNHDA and CDR2 is SQIVND (reference sequence).

The chain uses TRBV29-1 and TRBJ2-5; a weak D match, TRBD1 (6 bases). The germline gives CDR1 SQVTM, CDR2 ANQGSEA. There are 12 residues in the CDR3. The V gene lost 5 bases and the J gene lost 3 bases, with 10 bases spanning the gap. CDR3 sequence: CSVRGMEETQYF. Here the CDR3 DNA reads TGCAGCGTTAGGGGGATGGAAGAGACCCAGTACTTC.

The chain links TRBV30 to TRBJ1-5; D is possibly TRBD1 (6 bases). Germline assignment: CDR1 GTSNPN and CDR2 SVGIG (reference sequence). Trimming removed 3 bases at V and 3 bases at J, with 9 bases between. This CDR3 is built from 13 residues. The CDR3: CAWSGQSNQPQHF. In DNA form, the CDR3 reads TGTGCCTGGAGCGGACAGTCCAATCAGCCCCAGCATTTT.

This chain uses TRBV9 with TRBJ1-3; D is perhaps TRBD1 (5 bases). Germline CDR1 is SGDLS and CDR2 is YYNGEE. V gave up 4 bases and J gave up 4 bases, with 9 bases separating them. This CDR3 is 13 amino acids long. This CDR3 is CASSFTGGNTIYF. CDR3 nucleotide sequence: TGTGCCAGCAGCTTTACAGGAGGAAACACCATATATTTT.